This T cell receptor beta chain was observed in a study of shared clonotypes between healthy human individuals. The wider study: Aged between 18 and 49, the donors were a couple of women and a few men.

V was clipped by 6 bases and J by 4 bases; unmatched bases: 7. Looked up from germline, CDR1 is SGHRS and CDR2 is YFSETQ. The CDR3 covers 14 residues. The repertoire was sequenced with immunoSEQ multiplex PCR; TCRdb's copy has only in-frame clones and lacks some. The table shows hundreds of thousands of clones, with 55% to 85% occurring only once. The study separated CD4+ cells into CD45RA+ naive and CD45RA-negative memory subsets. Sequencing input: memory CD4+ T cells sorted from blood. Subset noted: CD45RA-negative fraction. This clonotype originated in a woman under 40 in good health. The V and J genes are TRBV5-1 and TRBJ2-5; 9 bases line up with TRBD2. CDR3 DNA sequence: TGCGCCAGCACCGCGGGAGGGTCCCCAGAGACCCAGTACTTC. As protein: CASTAGGSPETQYF.